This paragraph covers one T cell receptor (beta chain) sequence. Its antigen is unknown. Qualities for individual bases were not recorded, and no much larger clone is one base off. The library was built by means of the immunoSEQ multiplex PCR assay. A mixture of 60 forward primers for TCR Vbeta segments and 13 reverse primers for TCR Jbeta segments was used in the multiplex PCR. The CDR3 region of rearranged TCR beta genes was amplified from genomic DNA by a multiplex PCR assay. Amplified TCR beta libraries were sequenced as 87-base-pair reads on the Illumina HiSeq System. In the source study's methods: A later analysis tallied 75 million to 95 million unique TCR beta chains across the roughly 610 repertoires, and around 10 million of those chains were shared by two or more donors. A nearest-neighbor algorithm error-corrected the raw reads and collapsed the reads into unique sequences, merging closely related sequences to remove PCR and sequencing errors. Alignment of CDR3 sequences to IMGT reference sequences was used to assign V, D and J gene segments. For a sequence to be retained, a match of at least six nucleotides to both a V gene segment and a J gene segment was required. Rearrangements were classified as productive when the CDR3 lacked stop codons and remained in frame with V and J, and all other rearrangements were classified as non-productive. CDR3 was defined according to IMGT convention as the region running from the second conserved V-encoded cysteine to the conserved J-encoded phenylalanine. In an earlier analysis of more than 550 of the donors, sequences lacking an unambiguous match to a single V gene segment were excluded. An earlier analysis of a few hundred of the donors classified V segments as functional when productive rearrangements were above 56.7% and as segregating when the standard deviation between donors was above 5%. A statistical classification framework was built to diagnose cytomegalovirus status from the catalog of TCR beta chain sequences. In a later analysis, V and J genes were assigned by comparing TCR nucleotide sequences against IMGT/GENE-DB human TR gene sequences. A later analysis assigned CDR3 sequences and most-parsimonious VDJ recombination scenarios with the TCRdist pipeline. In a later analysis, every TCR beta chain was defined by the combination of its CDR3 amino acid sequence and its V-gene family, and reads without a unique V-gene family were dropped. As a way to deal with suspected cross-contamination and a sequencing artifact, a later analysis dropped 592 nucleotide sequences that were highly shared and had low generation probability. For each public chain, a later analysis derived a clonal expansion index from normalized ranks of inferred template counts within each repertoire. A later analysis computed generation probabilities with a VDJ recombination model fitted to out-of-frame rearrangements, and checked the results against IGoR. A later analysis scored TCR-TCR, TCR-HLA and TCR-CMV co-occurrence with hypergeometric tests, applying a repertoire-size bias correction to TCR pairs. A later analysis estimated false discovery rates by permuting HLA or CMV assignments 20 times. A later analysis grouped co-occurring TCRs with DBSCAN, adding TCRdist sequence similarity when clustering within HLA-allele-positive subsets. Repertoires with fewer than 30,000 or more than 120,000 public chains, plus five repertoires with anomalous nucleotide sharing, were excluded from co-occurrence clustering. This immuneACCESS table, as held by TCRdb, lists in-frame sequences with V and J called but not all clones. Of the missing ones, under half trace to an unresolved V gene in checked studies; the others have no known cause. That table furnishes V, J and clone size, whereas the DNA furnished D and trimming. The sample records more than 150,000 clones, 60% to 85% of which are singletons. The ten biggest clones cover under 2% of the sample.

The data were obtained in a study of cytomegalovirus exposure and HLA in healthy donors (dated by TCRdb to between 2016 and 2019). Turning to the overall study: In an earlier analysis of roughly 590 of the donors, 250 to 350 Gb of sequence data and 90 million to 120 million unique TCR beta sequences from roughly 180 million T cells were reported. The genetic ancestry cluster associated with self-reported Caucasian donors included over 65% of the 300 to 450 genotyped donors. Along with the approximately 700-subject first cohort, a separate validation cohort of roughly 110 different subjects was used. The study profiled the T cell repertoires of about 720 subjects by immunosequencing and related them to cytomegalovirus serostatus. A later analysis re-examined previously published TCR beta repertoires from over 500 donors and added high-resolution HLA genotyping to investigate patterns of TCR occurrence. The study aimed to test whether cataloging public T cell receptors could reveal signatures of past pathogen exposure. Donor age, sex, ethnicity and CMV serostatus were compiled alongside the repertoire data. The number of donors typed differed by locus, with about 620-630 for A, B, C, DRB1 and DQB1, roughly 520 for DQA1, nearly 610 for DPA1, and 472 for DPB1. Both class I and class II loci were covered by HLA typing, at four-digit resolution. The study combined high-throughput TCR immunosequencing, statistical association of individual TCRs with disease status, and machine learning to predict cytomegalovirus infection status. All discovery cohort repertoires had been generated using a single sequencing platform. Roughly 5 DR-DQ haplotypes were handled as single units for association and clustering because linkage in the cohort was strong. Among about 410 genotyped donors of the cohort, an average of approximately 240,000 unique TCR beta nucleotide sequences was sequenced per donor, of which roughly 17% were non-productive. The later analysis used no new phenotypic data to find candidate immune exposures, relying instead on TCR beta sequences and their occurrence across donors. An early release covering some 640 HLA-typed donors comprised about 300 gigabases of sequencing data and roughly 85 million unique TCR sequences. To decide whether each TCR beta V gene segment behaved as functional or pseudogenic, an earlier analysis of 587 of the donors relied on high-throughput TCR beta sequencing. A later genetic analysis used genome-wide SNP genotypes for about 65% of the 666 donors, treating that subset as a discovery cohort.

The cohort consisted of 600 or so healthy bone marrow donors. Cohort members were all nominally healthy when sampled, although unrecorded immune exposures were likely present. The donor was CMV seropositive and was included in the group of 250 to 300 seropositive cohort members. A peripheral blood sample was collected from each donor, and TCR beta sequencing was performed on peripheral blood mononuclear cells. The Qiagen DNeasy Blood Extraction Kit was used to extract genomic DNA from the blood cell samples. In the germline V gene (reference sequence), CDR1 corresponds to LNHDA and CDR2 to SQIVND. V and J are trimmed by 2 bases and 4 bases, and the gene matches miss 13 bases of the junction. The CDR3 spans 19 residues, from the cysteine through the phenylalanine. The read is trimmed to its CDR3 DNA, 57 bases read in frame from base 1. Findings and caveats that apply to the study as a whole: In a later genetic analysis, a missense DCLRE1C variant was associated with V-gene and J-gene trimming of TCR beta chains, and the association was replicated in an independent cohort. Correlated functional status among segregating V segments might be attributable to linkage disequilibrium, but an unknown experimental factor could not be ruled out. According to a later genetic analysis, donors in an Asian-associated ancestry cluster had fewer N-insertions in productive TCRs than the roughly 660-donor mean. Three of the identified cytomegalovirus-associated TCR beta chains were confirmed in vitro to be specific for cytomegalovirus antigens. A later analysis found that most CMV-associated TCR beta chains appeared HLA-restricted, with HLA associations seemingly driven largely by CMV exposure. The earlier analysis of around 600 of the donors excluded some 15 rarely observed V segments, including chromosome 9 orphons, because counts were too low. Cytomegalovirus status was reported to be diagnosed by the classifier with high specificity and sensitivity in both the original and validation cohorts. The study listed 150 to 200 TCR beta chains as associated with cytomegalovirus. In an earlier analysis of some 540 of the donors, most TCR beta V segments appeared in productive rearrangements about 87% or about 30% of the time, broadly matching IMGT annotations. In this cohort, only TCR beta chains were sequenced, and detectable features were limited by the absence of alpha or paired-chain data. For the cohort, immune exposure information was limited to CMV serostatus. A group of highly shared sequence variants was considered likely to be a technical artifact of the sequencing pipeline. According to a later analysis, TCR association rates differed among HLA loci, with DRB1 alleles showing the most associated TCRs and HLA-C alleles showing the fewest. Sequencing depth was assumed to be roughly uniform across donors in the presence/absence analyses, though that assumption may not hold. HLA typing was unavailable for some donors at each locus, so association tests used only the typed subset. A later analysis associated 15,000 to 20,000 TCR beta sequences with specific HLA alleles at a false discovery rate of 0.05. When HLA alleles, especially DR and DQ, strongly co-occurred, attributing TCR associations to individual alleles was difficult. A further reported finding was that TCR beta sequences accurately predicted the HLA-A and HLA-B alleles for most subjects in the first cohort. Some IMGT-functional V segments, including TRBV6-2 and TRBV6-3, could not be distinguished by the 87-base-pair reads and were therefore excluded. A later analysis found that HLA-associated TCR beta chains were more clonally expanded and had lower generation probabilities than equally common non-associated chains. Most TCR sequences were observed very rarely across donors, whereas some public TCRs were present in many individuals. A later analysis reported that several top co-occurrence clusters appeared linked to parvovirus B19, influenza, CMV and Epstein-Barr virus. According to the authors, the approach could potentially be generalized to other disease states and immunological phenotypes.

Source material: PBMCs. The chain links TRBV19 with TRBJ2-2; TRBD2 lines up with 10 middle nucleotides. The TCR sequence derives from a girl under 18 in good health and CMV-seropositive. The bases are TGTGCCAGTAGTATATACCCCGGCCGGAGCGGGGGGGCCACCGGGGAGCTGTTTTTT. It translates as CASSIYPGRSGGATGELFF.